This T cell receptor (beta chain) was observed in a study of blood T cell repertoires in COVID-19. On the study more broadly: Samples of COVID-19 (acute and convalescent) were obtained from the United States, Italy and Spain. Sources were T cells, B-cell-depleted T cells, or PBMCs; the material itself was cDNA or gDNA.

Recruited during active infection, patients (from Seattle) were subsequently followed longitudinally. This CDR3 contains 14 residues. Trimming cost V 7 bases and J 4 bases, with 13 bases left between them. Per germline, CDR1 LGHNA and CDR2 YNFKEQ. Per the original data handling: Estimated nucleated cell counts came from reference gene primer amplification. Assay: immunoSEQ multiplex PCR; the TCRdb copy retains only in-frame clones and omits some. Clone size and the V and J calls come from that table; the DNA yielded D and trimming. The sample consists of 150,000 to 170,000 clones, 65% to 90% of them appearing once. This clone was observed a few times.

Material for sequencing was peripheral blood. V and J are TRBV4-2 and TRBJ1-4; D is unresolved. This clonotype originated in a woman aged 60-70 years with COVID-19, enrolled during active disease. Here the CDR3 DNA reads TGTGCCAGCATGGACGGGATCGTTAATGAAAAACTGTTTTTT. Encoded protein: CASMDGIVNEKLFF.